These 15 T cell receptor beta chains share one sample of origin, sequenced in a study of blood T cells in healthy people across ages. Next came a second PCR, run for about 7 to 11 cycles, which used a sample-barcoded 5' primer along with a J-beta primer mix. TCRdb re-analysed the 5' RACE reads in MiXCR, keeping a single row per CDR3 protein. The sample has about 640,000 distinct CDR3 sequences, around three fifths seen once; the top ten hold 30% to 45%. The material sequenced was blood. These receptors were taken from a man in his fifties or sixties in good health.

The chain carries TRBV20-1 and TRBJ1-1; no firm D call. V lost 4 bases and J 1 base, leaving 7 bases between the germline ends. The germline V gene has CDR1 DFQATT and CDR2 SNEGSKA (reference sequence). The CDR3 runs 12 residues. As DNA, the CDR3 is TGCAGTGCTATGGTCGAGAACACTGAAGCTTTCTTT. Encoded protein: CSAMVENTEAFF.

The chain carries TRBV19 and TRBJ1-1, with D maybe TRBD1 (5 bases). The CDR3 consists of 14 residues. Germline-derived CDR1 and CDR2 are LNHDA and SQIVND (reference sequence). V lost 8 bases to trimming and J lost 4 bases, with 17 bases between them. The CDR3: CASFSQGRGTEAFF. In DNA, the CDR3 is TGTGCCAGTTTTTCCCAGGGTCGAGGCACTGAAGCTTTCTTT.

CDR3 in DNA: TGTGCCAGCAGTGAAGCGAAAAAGGGGGGCGTAAGCTCCTACGAGCAGTACTTC. This codes for CASSEAKKGGVSSYEQYF. V and J are TRBV6-1 and TRBJ2-7, with D perhaps assigned TRBD1 or TRBD2 (6 bases each). In germline, CDR1 is MNHNS, CDR2 SASEGT. CDR3 size: 18 residues. V shed 0 bases and J shed 0 bases, with 18 bases lying between them.

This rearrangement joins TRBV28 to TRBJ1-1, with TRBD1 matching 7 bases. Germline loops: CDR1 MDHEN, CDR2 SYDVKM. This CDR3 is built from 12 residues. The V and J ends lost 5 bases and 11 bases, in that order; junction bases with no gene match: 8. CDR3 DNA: TGTGCCAGCAGTGTGGGGACAGTTGGGGCTTTCTTT. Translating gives CASSVGTVGAFF.

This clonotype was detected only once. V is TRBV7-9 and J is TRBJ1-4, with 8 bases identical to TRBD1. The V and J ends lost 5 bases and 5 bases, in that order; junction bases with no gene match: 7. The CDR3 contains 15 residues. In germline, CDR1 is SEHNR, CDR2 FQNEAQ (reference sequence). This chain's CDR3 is CASSPPDRENEKLFF. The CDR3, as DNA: TGTGCCAGCAGCCCACCGGACAGGGAAAATGAAAAACTGTTTTTT.

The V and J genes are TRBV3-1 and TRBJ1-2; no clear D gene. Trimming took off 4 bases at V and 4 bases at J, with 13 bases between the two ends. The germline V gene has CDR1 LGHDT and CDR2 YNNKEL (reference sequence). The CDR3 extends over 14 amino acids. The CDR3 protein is CASSPRRVSYGYTF. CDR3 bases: TGTGCCAGCAGCCCTCGAAGGGTGAGCTATGGCTACACCTTC. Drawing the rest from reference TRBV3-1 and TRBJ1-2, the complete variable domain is DTAVSQTPKYLVTQMGNDKSIKCEQNLGHDTMYWYKQDSKKFLKIMFSYNNKELIINETVPNRFSPKSPDKAHLNLHINSLELGDSAVYFCASSPRRVSYGYTFGSGTRLTVV.

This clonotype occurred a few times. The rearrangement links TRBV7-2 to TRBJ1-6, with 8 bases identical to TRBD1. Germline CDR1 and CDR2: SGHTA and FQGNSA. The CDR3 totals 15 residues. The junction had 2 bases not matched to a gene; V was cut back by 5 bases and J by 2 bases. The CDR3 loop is CASSLDRAYNSPLHF. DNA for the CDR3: TGTGCCAGCAGCCTGGACAGGGCCTATAATTCACCCCTCCACTTT.

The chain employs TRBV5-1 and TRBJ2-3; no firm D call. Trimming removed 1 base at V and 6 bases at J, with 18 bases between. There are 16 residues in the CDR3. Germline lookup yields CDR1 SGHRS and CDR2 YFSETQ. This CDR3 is CASSLSGSQYWDTQYF. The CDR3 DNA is TGCGCCAGCAGCTTGTCTGGGTCCCAATACTGGGATACGCAGTATTTT.

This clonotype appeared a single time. The CDR3 bases are TGTGCCAGCTCACCCTCGGCGGGGCGCGGAACCTACAATGAGCAGTTCTTC. This gives the protein CASSPSAGRGTYNEQFF. The chain is built from TRBV18 and TRBJ2-1; possible D gene TRBD2, 6 bases. Germline V gene lookup returns CDR1 KGHSH and CDR2 LQKENI. This CDR3 is built from 17 residues. Trimming shortened V by 3 bases and J by 2 bases, and 17 bases separated the two germline ends.

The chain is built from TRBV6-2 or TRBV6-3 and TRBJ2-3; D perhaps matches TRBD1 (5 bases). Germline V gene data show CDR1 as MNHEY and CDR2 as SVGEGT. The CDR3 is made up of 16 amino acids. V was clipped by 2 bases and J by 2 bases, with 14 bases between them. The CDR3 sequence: CASSYSSRTPTDTQYF. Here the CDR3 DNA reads TGTGCCAGCAGTTACAGTAGCAGGACACCCACAGATACGCAGTATTTT.

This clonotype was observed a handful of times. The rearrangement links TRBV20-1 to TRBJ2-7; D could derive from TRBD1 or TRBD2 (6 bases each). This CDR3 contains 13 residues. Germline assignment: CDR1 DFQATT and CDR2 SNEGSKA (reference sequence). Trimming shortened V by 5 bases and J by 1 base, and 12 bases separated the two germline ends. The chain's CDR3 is CSAGRTDSYEQYF. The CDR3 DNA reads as TGCAGTGCTGGGAGGACAGATTCCTACGAGCAGTACTTC.

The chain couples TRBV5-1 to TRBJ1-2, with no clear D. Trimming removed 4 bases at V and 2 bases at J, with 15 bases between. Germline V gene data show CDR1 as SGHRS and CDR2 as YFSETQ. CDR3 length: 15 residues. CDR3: CASSLPLGSNYGYTF. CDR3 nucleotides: TGCGCCAGCAGCCTGCCCTTGGGCTCCAACTATGGCTACACCTTC. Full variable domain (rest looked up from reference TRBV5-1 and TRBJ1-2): KAGVTQTPRYLIKTRGQQVTLSCSPISGHRSVSWYQQTPGQGLQFLFEYFSETQRNKGNFPGRFSGRQFSNSRSEMNVSTLELGDSALYLCASSLPLGSNYGYTFGSGTRLTVV.

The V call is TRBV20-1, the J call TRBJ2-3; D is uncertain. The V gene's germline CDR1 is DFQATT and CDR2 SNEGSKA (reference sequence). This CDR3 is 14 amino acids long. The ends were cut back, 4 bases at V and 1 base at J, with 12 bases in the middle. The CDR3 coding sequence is TGCAGTGCTATTAGTATCCTCGGCACAGATACGCAGTATTTT. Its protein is CSAISILGTDTQYF.

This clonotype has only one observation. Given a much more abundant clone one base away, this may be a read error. The CDR3 loop reads CSVDRQNYGYTF. For the CDR3, the DNA is TGCAGCGTTGATAGGCAGAACTATGGCTACACCTTC. The genes are TRBV29-1 and TRBJ1-2; no reliable D call. The CDR3 sequence is 12 residues long. Trimming took off 3 bases at V and 2 bases at J, with 7 bases between the two ends. From germline, CDR1 is SQVTM and CDR2 ANQGSEA.

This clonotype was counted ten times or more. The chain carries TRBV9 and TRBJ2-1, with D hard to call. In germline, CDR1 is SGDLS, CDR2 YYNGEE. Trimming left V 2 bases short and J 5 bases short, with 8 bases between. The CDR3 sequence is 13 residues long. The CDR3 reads CASSVSRNNEQFF. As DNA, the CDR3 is TGTGCCAGCAGCGTCTCCCGGAACAATGAGCAGTTCTTC.